The 26 T cell receptor beta chains below all came from one sample that was sequenced in a study of blood T cell repertoires in COVID-19. Produced via immunoSEQ multiplex PCR; TCRdb's table is partial and in-frame only. The data hold nearly 250,000 clones, with roughly 83% observed a single time. Material for sequencing was peripheral blood. Receptor source: a woman at least 80 years old with COVID-19, enrolled during active disease.

This rearrangement joins TRBV18 to TRBJ1-1; D is perhaps TRBD1 (5 bases). Trimming took off 2 bases at V and 3 bases at J, with 16 bases between the two ends. The germline CDR1 and CDR2 sequences are KGHSH and LQKENI. This CDR3 region has 16 residues. CDR3 DNA: TGTGCCAGCTCACCAAATCTAGGTGTAGGGGACACTGAAGCTTTCTTT. It encodes CASSPNLGVGDTEAFF.

V is TRBV6-2 or TRBV6-3 and J is TRBJ2-3; maybe TRBD1 (5 bases). Germline lookup yields CDR1 MNHEY and CDR2 SVGEGT. CDR3 size: 16 residues. V lost 2 bases, J lost 8 bases, and 20 bases lay in between. The chain's CDR3 is CASSYPQGPVAGTQYF. The CDR3 DNA is TGTGCCAGCAGTTACCCCCAGGGCCCGGTAGCAGGTACGCAGTATTTT.

The rearrangement uses TRBV27 and TRBJ1-2, with 8 bases identical to TRBD1. The germline CDR1 and CDR2 sequences are MNHEY and SMNVEV (reference sequence). The CDR3 is 13 residues long. After removal of 6 bases from V and 8 bases from J, the junction contained 8 bases not matched to a gene. CDR3 loop: CASRPDRAEGYTF. As DNA, the CDR3 is TGTGCCAGCAGACCGGACAGGGCCGAAGGCTACACCTTC.

This clone has a single count. This sequence joins TRBV18 and TRBJ2-1; no firm D call. The germline V gene has CDR1 KGHSH and CDR2 LQKENI. V was shortened by 4 bases and J by 6 bases, with 10 bases between the two germline ends. The CDR3 sequence is 13 residues long. The CDR3 loop reads CASSRAVGNEQFF. The CDR3 region has the DNA TGTGCCAGCTCACGAGCCGTTGGCAATGAGCAGTTCTTC.

V and J are TRBV28 and TRBJ2-1; possibly TRBD1 for D (6 bases). CDR3 length: 14 residues. The V gene lost 4 bases and the J gene lost 7 bases, with 14 bases spanning the gap. The germline CDR1 and CDR2 sequences are MDHEN and SYDVKM. This CDR3 is CASSSGQPRNEQFF. The DNA of the CDR3 is TGTGCCAGCAGTTCTGGACAGCCCCGAAATGAGCAGTTCTTC.

The chain has TRBV5-4 and TRBJ2-2; 7 bases agree with TRBD1. V was pared by 4 bases and J by 1 base, with 10 bases of the junction left unmatched. The germline V gene encodes CDR1 SGHNT and CDR2 YYREEE (reference sequence). There are 17 residues in the CDR3. The CDR3 bases are TGTGCCAGCAGCCCTAGTGTTGGGACAGAGAACACCGGGGAGCTGTTTTTT. This encodes CASSPSVGTENTGELFF.

CDR3 amino acids: CAISDGGGGSGELFF. CDR3 nucleotide sequence: TGTGCCATCAGTGATGGAGGGGGAGGGTCCGGGGAGCTGTTTTTT. V is TRBV10-3 and J is TRBJ2-2; possible D gene TRBD2, 7 bases. Trimming removed 3 bases at V and 6 bases at J, with 14 bases between. The CDR3 has 15 residues. The germline V gene encodes CDR1 ENHRY and CDR2 SYGVKD.

This chain connects TRBV3-1 (or the pseudogene TRBV3-2) to TRBJ2-3; 9 bases map to TRBD2. In germline, CDR1 is LGHDT, CDR2 YNNKEL (reference sequence). V was pared by 1 base and J by 2 bases, with 7 bases of the junction left unmatched. This CDR3 region has 17 residues. The CDR3 nucleotides read TGTGCCAGCAGCCAAGCTGCGGGGGGGATACCCACAGATACGCAGTATTTT. Translation gives CASSQAAGGIPTDTQYF.

The gene calls are TRBV18 and TRBJ1-1; no clear D. Trimming removed 5 bases at V and 2 bases at J, with 12 bases between. Per the germline V gene, CDR1 is KGHSH and CDR2 is LQKENI. The length of the CDR3 is 14 residues. This CDR3 is CASSATELNTEAFF. CDR3 nucleotides: TGTGCCAGCTCAGCTACAGAGCTCAACACTGAAGCTTTCTTT.

The V call is TRBV6-5, the J call TRBJ2-3; 10 bases map to TRBD1. V trimming: 5 bases; J trimming: 4 bases; junction bases outside the gene matches: 6. Germline CDR1 reads MNHEY; CDR2 reads SVGAGI. The CDR3 has 15 amino acids. The CDR3 nucleotides are TGTGCCAGCAGTACCCGGGACAGGGGACCAGATACGCAGTATTTT. Amino acids: CASSTRDRGPDTQYF.

This clone has just a few counts. This chain joins TRBV25-1 and TRBJ1-3; 7 bases match TRBD1. This CDR3 has 17 residues. The J segment lost 0 bases and the V segment lost 4 bases, leaving 9 bases of the junction unmatched. CDR1 is MGHDK, CDR2 SYGVNS, per germline. CDR3 residues: CASSGWGTASSGNTIYF. As DNA, the CDR3 is TGTGCCAGCAGTGGATGGGGGACAGCCAGCTCTGGAAACACCATATATTTT.

The chain has TRBV18 and TRBJ1-2; 10 bases align to TRBD1. The CDR3 covers 16 residues. The trim removed 2 bases at V and 4 bases at J, leaving 7 bases unmatched. Germline loops: CDR1 KGHSH, CDR2 LQKENI. The CDR3 nucleotides are TGTGCCAGCTCACCAGCCTCCGGGACAGGGGCCTATGGCTACACCTTC. It translates to CASSPASGTGAYGYTF.

A remark on this clone: The sample has other DNA sequences that encode this CDR3 too. The gene calls are TRBV3-1 (or the pseudogene TRBV3-2) and TRBJ2-1; D unclear. Trimming took 0 bases from V and 7 from J, leaving 7 bases between them. Germline assignment: CDR1 LGHDT and CDR2 YNNKEL (reference sequence). This CDR3 contains 13 residues. The CDR3: CASSQESVNEQFF. CDR3 DNA: TGTGCCAGCAGCCAAGAATCGGTGAATGAGCAGTTCTTC.

The V and J genes are TRBV5-5 and TRBJ1-3; D remains unclear. From germline, CDR1 is SGHKS and CDR2 YYEKEE (reference sequence). CDR3 length: 15 amino acids. Trimming took 0 bases from V and 0 from J, leaving 7 bases between them. The CDR3 DNA sequence: TGTGCCAGCAGCTTGGAGGAGATCTCTGGAAACACCATATATTTT. It is translated as CASSLEEISGNTIYF.

The chain links TRBV18 to TRBJ1-4; D perhaps matches TRBD1 (6 bases). The CDR3 loop spans 16 amino acids. V lost 0 bases and J lost 10, with 18 bases in between. Per the germline V gene, CDR1 is KGHSH and CDR2 is LQKENI. The CDR3, as DNA: TGTGCCAGCTCACCACCCGGGACACCAGCAAGCGGAAAACTGTTTTTT. This translates into CASSPPGTPASGKLFF.

This clone appeared a single time. The gene calls are TRBV9 and TRBJ2-3; weak D call: TRBD1 (7 bases). The V end lost 0 bases, the J end lost 2 bases, and 16 bases lay between the germline ends. Germline assignment: CDR1 SGDLS and CDR2 YYNGEE. The CDR3 consists of 17 residues. The CDR3 protein is CASSVAEGALATDTQYF. CDR3 nucleotides: TGTGCCAGCAGCGTAGCGGAGGGGGCTTTGGCCACAGATACGCAGTATTTT.

J is TRBJ1-6 and V is TRBV3-1 (or the pseudogene TRBV3-2), with D uncertain. Germline lookup yields CDR1 LGHDT and CDR2 YNNKEL (reference sequence). The V gene lost 2 bases and the J gene lost 5 bases, with 19 bases spanning the gap. This CDR3 is 18 amino acids long. This CDR3 is CASSQKGPRVPNNSPLHF. CDR3 coding DNA: TGTGCCAGCAGCCAAAAAGGCCCCCGGGTCCCAAATAATTCACCCCTCCACTTT.

The rearrangement uses TRBV2 and TRBJ1-1, with D possibly being TRBD1 (5 bases). The V end lost 6 bases, the J end lost 0 bases, and 14 bases lay between the germline ends. Germline V gene sequence: CDR1 SNHLY, CDR2 FYNNEI. This CDR3 spans 15 amino acids. The CDR3 reads CASRGQPRLNTEAFF. The CDR3 coding sequence is TGTGCCAGCAGGGGGCAGCCTCGACTGAACACTGAAGCTTTCTTT.

The chain uses TRBV27 and TRBJ1-2; TRBD1 agrees at 9 bases. CDR3 length equals 15 residues. Germline lookup yields CDR1 MNHEY and CDR2 SMNVEV (reference sequence). With 4 bases clipped from V and 4 bases from J, the junction kept 7 bases outside the gene matches. As DNA, the CDR3 is TGTGCCAGCAGTTCAACCGGGACAGGGAGCTATGGCTACACCTTC. This gives the protein CASSSTGTGSYGYTF.

This chain uses TRBV9 with TRBJ2-5; 7 bases map to TRBD2. This CDR3 region has 13 residues. J gave up 5 bases and V 4 bases, and 5 bases lay outside the gene matches. Germline loops: CDR1 SGDLS, CDR2 YYNGEE. The DNA for the CDR3 is TGTGCCAGCAGCCTCTTCGGGAGGGAGACCCAGTACTTC. This gives the protein CASSLFGRETQYF.

The V gene is TRBV7-3, the J gene TRBJ1-5, with D hard to call. Germline loops: CDR1 SGHTA, CDR2 FQGTGA. The V gene lost 5 bases and the J gene lost 0 bases, with 20 bases spanning the gap. This CDR3 has 18 amino acids. CDR3 DNA: TGTGCCAGCAGCCCCTTACCCCTCCCTAAACCTAGCAATCAGCCCCAGCATTTT. This translates into CASSPLPLPKPSNQPQHF.

The rearrangement uses TRBV27 and TRBJ2-1; maybe TRBD2 (7 bases). The CDR3 has 15 amino acids. The V gene's germline CDR1 is MNHEY and CDR2 SMNVEV (reference sequence). Trimming left V 4 bases short and J 7 bases short, with 17 bases between. The CDR3 spells CASSSLGGGTNEQFF. DNA of the CDR3: TGTGCCAGCAGTTCATTAGGGGGGGGTACGAATGAGCAGTTCTTC.

The V gene is TRBV28, the J gene TRBJ1-1; 12 positions match TRBD1. The CDR3 has 15 residues. V shed 8 bases and J 4 bases; nucleotides not matched to a gene: 8. Per germline, CDR1 MDHEN and CDR2 SYDVKM. In DNA form, the CDR3 reads TGTGCCAGCCCGGGACAGGGGGCGCTGGGCACTGAAGCTTTCTTT. Its protein product is CASPGQGALGTEAFF.

This sequence joins TRBV9 and TRBJ1-2; TRBD1 aligns across 8 bases. V shed 2 bases, J shed 8 bases, and the junction held 8 bases outside the gene matches. Germline V lookup: CDR1 SGDLS, CDR2 YYNGEE. The CDR3 is 14 amino acids. CDR3: CASSVGLTGGGYTF. The CDR3 DNA reads TGTGCCAGCAGCGTCGGCCTTACAGGGGGAGGCTACACCTTC.

V and J are TRBV27 and TRBJ2-2; 9 positions match TRBD1. CDR1 is MNHEY, CDR2 SMNVEV, per germline (reference sequence). This CDR3 contains 17 residues. Germline trimming cut 3 bases from V and 3 bases from J; bases unmatched to any gene: 8. As DNA, the CDR3 is TGTGCCAGCAGTTTTGTCGGGACAGGGAGGGACACCGGGGAGCTGTTTTTT. Its protein product is CASSFVGTGRDTGELFF.

This clone was observed a few times. The rearrangement links TRBV10-3 to TRBJ1-2, with 7 bases identical to TRBD1. The CDR3 has 13 amino acids. The J segment lost 1 base and the V segment lost 11 bases, leaving 7 bases of the junction unmatched. Per the germline V gene, CDR1 is ENHRY and CDR2 is SYGVKD. The DNA for the CDR3 is TGTGCCGGACAGGCACAGATTAACTATGGCTACACCTTC. Translated: CAGQAQINYGYTF.